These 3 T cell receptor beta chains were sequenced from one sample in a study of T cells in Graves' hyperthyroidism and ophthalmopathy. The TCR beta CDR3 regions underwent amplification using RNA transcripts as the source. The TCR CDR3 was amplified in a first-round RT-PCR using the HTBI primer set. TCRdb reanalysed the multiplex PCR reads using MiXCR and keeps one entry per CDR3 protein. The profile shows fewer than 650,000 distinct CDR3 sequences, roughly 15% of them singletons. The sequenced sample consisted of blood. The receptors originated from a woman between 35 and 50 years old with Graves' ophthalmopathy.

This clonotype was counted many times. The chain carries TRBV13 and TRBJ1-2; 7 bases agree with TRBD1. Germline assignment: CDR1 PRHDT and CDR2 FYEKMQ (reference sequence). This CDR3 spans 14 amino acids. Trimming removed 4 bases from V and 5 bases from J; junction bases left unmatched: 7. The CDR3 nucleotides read TGTGCCAGCAGCTCGGGACAGAGGGGTTATGGCTACACCTTC. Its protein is CASSSGQRGYGYTF.

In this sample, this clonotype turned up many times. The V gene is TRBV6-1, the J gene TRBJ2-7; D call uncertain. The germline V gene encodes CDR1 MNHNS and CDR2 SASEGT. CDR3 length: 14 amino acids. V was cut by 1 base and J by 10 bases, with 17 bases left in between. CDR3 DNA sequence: TGTGCCAGCAGTGAAGAAGGACGCCGTCCGAGCCAGTACTTC. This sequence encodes CASSEEGRRPSQYF.

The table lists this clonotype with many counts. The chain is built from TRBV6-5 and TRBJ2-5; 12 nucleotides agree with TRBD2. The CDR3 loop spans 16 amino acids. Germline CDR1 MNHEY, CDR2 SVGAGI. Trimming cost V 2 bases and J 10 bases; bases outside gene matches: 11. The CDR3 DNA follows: TGTGCCAGCAGTTACGAGCCGGGACTAGCGGGTGTAGTCCAGTACTTC. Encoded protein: CASSYEPGLAGVVQYF.